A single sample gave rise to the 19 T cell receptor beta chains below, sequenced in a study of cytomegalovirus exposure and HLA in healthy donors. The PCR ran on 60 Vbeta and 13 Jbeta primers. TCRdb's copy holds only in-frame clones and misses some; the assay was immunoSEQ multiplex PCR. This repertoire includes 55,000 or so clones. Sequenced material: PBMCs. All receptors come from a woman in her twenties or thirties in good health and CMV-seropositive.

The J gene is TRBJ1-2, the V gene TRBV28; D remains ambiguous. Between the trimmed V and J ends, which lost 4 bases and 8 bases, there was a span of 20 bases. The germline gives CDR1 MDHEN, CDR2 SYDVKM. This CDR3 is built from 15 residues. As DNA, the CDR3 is TGTGCCAGCAGTTCACCTGGGCTTAACCTCGAGGGCTACACCTTC. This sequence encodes CASSSPGLNLEGYTF.

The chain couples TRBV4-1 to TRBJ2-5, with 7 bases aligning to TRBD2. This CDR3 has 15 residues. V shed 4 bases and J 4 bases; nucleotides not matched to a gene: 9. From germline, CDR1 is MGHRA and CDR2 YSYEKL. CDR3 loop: CASSRNHGRGETQYF. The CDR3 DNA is TGCGCCAGCAGCCGGAACCATGGGAGGGGAGAGACCCAGTACTTC.

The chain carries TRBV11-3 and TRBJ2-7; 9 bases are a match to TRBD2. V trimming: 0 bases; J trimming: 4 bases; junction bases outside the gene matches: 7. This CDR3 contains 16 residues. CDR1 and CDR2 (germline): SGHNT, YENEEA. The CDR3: CASSLDSAGGMYEQYF. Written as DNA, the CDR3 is TGTGCCAGCAGCTTAGATTCCGCGGGAGGGATGTACGAGCAGTACTTC.

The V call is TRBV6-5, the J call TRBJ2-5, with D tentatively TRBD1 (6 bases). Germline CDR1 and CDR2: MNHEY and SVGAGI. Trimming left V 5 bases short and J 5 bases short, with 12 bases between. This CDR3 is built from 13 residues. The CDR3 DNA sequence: TGTGCCAGCAGTAAACCAGGGGTGGAGACCCAGTACTTC. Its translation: CASSKPGVETQYF.

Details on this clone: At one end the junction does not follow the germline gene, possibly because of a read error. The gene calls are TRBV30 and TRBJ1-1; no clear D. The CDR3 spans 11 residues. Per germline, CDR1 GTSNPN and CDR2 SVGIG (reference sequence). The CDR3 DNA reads TGTGCCTGGAGTCCCTATGATGAAGATTTCTTT. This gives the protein CAWSPYDEDFF. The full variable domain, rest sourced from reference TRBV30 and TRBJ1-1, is SQTIHQWPATLVQPVGSPLSLECTVEGTSNPNLYWYRQAAGRGLQLLFYSVGIGQISSEVPQNLSASRPQDRQFILSSKKLLLSDSGFYLCAWSPYDEDFFGQGTRLTVV.

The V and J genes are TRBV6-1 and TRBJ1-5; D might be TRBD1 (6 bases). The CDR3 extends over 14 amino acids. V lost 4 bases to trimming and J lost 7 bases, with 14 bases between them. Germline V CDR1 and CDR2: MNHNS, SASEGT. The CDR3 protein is CASSGWNRDQPQHF. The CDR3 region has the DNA TGTGCCAGCAGTGGATGGAACAGGGACCAGCCCCAGCATTTT.

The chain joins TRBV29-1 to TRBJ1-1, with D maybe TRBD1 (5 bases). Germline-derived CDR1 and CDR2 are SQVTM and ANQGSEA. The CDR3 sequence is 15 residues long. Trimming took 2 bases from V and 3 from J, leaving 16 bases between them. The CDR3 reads CSVEIYRGWDTEAFF. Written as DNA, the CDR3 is TGCAGCGTTGAAATCTATCGGGGGTGGGACACTGAAGCTTTCTTT.

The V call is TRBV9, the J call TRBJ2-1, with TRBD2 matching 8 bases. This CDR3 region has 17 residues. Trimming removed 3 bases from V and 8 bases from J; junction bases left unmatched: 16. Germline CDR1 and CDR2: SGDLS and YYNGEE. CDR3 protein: CASSAGEGLDLSDEQFF. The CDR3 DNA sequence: TGTGCCAGCAGCGCCGGGGAGGGACTAGATCTTTCGGATGAGCAGTTCTTC.

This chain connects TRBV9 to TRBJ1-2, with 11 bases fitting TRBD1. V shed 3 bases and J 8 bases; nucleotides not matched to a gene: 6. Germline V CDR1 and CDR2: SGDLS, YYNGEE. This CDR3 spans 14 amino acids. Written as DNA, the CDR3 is TGTGCCAGCAGCGGACTATGGACAGGGGGCGGCTACACCTTC. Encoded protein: CASSGLWTGGGYTF.

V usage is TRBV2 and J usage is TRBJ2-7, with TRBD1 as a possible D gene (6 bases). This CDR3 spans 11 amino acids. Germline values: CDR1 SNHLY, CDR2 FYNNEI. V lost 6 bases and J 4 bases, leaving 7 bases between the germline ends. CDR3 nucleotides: TGTGCCAGCAGGGGGGCTTACGAGCAGTACTTC. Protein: CASRGAYEQYF.

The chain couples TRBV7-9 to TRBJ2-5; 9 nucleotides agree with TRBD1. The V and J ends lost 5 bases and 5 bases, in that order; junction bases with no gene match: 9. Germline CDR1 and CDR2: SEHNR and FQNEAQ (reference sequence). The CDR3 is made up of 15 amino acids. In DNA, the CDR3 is TGTGCCAGCAGCCCACCCACCGGACAGGGGGAGACCCAGTACTTC. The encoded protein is CASSPPTGQGETQYF.

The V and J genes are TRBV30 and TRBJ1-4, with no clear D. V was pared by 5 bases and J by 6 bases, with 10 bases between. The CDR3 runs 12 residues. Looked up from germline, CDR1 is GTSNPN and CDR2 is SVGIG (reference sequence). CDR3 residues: CAWLTGDEKLFF. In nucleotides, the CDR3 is TGTGCCTGGCTGACCGGGGATGAAAAACTGTTTTTT.

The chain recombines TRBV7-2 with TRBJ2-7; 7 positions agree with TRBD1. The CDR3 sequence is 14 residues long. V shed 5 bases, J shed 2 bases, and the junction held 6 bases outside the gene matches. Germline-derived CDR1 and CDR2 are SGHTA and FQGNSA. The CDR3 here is CASSTRTGTYEQYF. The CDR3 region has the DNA TGTGCCAGCAGCACCCGGACAGGTACCTACGAGCAGTACTTC.

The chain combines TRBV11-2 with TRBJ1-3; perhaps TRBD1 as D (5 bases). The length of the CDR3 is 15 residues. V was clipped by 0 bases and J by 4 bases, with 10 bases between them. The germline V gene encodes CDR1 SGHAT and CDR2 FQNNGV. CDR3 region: CASSLDRVAGNTIYF. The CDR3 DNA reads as TGTGCCAGCAGCTTAGACAGGGTGGCCGGAAACACCATATATTTT.

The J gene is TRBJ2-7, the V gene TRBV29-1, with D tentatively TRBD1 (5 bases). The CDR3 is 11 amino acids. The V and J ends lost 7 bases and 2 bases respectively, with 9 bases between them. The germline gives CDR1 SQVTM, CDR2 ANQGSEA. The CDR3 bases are TGCAGCGCTTCAGGGCCCTACGAGCAGTACTTC. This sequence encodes CSASGPYEQYF.

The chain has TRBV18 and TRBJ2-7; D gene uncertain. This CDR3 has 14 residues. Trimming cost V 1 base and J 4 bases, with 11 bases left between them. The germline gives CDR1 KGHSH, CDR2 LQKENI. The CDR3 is CASSPRSRQYEQYF. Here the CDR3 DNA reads TGTGCCAGCTCACCACGGTCCAGGCAATACGAGCAGTACTTC.

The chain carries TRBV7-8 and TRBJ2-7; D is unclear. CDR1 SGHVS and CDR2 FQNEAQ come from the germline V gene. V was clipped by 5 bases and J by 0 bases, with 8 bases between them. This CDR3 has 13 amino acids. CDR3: CASSPSSSYEQYF. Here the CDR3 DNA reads TGTGCCAGCAGCCCGAGTAGCTCCTACGAGCAGTACTTC. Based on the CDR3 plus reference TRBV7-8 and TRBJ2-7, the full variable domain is GAGVSQSPRYKVAKRGQDVALRCDPISGHVSLFWYQQALGQGPEFLTYFQNEAQLDKSGLPSDRFFAERPEGSVSTLKIQRTQQEDSAVYLCASSPSSSYEQYFGPGTRLTVT.

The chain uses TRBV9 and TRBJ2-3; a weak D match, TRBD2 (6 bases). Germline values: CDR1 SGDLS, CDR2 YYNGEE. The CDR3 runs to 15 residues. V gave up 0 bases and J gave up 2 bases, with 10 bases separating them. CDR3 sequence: CASSVEVGLTDTQYF. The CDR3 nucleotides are TGTGCCAGCAGCGTAGAGGTGGGACTCACAGATACGCAGTATTTT. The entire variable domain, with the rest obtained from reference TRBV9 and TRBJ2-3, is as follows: DSGVTQTPKHLITATGQRVTLRCSPRSGDLSVYWYQQSLDQGLQFLIQYYNGEERAKGNILERFSAQQFPDLHSELNLSSLELGDSALYFCASSVEVGLTDTQYFGPGTRLTVL.

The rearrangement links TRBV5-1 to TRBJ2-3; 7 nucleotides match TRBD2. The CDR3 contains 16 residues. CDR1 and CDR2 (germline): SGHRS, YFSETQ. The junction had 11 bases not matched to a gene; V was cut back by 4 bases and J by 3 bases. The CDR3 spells CASSDGRGRNTDTQYF. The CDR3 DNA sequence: TGCGCCAGCAGCGATGGGCGGGGGAGGAATACAGATACGCAGTATTTT.